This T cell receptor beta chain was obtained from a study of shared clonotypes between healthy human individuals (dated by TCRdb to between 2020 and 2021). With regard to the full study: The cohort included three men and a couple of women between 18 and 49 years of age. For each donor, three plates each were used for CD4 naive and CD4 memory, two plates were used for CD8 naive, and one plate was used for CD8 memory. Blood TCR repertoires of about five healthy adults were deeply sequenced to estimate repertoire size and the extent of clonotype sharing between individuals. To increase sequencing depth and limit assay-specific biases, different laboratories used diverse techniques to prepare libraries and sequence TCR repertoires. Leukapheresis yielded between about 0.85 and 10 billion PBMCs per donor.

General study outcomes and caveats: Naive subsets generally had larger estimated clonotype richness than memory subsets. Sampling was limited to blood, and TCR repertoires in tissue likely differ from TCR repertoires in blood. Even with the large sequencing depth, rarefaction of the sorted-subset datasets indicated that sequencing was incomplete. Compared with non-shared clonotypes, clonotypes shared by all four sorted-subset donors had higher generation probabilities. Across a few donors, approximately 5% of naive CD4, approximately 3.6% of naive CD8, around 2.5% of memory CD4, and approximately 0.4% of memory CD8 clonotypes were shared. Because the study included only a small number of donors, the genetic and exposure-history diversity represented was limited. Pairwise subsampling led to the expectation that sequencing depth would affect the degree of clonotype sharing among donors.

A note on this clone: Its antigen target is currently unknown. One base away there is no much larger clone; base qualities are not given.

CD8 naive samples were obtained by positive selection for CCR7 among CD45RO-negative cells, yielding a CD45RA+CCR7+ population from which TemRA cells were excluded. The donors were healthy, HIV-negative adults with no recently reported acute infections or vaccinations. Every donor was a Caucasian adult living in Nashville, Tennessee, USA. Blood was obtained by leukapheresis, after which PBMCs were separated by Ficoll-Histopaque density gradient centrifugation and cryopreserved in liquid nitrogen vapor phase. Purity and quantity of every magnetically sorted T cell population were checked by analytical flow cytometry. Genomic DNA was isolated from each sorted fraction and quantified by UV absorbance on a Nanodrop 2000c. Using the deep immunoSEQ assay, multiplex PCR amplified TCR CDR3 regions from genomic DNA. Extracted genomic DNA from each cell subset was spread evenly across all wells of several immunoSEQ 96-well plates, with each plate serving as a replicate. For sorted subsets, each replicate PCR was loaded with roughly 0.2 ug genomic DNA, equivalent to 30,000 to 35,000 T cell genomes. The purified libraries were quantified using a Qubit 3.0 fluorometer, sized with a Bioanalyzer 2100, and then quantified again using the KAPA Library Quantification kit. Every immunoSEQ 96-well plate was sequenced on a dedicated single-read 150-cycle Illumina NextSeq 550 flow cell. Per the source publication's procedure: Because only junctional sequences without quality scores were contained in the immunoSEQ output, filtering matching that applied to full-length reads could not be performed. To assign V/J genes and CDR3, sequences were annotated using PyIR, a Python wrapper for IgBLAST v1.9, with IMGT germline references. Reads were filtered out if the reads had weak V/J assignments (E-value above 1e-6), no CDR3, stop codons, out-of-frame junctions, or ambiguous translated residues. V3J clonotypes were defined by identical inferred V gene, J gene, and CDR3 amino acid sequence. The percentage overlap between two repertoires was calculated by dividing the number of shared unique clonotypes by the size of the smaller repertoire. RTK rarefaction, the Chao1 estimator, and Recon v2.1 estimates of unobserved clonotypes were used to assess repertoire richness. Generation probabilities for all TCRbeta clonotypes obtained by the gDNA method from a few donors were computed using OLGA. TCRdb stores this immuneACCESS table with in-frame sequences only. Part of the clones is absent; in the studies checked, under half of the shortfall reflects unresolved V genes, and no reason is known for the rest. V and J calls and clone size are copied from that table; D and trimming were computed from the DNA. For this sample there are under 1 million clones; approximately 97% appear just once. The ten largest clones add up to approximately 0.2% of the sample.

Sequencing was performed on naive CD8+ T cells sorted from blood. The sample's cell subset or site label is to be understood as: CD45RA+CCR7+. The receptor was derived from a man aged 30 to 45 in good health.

The CDR3 corresponds to CASSEGLAAQETQYF. Here is the DNA: TGTGCCAGCAGTGAAGGGCTAGCAGCACAAGAGACCCAGTACTTC. The chain is made from TRBV2 and TRBJ2-5; matching of 5 bases hints at TRBD2 as the D gene. From the cysteine through the phenylalanine, the CDR3 covers 15 amino acids. The entry retains the CDR3 DNA only, 45 bases that are in frame from base 1. Reading the germline V gene gives CDR1 SNHLY and CDR2 FYNNEI. A distance of 11 bases separates the germline ends of V and J, which lose 1 base and 2 bases respectively.